This T cell receptor (beta chain) was sequenced during a study of blood T cells in healthy people across ages. General observations from the study: More naive CD4+ cells and higher diversity were found in long-lived than in aged donors.

For the second PCR, which ran for 7 to 11 cycles, a sample-barcoded 5' primer and a J-beta primer mix were used. MiXCR, run by TCRdb on the 5' RACE reads, gives a single entry per CDR3 protein. Found here are 1.5 million to 2 million distinct CDR3 sequences, approximately 40% of them singletons; the top ten hold about 21%. Regarding this clonotype: Its antigen is still unknown.

V dropped 3 bases and J dropped 2 bases, with 21 bases sitting between them. This CDR3 region has 17 residues. The chain recombines TRBV5-7 with TRBJ2-7; D not resolved. TRBV5-7 is given ORF status, its function remaining uncertain. Sequenced input: blood. The sequence derives from a human donor in good health. Here the CDR3 DNA reads TGTGCCAGCAGCTGCCGTCTGGGCTATCCCTTAACCTACGAGCAGTACTTC. Its protein product is CASSCRLGYPLTYEQYF.